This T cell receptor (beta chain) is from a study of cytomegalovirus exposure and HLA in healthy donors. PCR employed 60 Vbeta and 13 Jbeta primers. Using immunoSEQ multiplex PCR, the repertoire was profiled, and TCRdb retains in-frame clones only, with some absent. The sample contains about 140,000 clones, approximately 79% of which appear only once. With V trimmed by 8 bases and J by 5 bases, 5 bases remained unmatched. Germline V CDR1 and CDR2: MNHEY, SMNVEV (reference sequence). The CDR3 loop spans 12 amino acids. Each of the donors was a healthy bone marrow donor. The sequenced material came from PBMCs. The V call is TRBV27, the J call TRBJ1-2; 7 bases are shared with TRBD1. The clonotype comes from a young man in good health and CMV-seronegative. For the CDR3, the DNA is TGTGCCAGCTCCGGGACAGCATATGGCTACACCTTC. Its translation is CASSGTAYGYTF.